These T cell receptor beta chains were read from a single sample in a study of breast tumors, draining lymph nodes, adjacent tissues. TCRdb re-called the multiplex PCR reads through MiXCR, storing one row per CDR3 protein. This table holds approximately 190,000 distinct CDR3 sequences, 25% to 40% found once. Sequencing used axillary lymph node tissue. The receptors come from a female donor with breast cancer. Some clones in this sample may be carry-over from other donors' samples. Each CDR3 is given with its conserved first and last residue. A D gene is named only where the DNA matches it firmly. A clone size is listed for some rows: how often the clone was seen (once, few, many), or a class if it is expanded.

TGTGCCAGCAGCTTAGATGGAGTGAACACCGGGGAGCTGTTTTTT	CASSLDGVNTGELFF	NA	many	TRBV11-2	TRBJ2-2
TGTGCCAGCAGCTTAGCAGTAGGGGAGAACTATGGCTACACCTTC	CASSLAVGENYGYTF	NA	many	TRBV7-8	TRBJ1-2
TGCGCCAGCACCCCCTACGGAAGGGAAATCTACGAGCAGTACTTC	CASTPYGREIYEQYF	NA	many	TRBV5-1	TRBJ2-7
TGTGCCAGCAGGGATCCGGGCCAAGAGACCCAGTACTTC	CASRDPGQETQYF	NA	many	TRBV7-6	TRBJ2-5
TGTGCCAGCAGTACCCCCGGGACTACCCTACTTTTT	CASSTPGTTLLF	TRBD2	many	TRBV28	TRBJ2-3
TGTGCCAGCAGCCAGCTCCCGGGGACTAGCGGGCCTCAAGAGACCCAGTACTTC	CASSQLPGTSGPQETQYF	TRBD2	NA	TRBV14	TRBJ2-5
TGTGCCAGCTCAACCCGGACTAGCGGGGGCTACAATGAGCAGTTCTTC	CASSTRTSGGYNEQFF	TRBD2	NA	TRBV18	TRBJ2-1
TGTGCCAGCAAGGGCGGCAGCACAGATACGCAGTATTTT	CASKGGSTDTQYF	NA	many	TRBV6-2/TRBV6-3	TRBJ2-3
TGCGCCAGCAGCTTGACAGGGATGTATGGCTACACCTTC	CASSLTGMYGYTF	NA	many	TRBV5-1	TRBJ1-2
TGTGCCTGGATGTTAGCAGGCGACTACGAGCAGTACTTC	CAWMLAGDYEQYF	NA	many	TRBV30	TRBJ2-7
TGTGCCAGCAGACCACTAGCGGGGGGACCACGGGTCGGGGAGCTGTTTTTT	CASRPLAGGPRVGELFF	TRBD2	NA	TRBV4-2	TRBJ2-2
TGTGCCAGCAGTTACTCGGCCGACTTGGGGTTCTACGAGCAGTACTTC	CASSYSADLGFYEQYF	NA	many	TRBV6-5	TRBJ2-7
TGCAGTGCTAGTCCGGCAGATACGCAGTATTTT	CSASPADTQYF	NA	many	TRBV20-1	TRBJ2-3
TGCAGCGTTGAAGAGGACCGGCTAGGCTATGGCTACACCTTC	CSVEEDRLGYGYTF	NA	many	TRBV29-1	TRBJ1-2
TGCAGCGTTGGACAGGGGTATTCCTACGAGCAGTACTTC	CSVGQGYSYEQYF	TRBD1	many	TRBV29-1	TRBJ2-7
TGTGCCAGCAGCTTAGATCGGGGCAGGGTGGATGCTGAAGCTTTCTTT	CASSLDRGRVDAEAFF	NA	few	TRBV11-2	TRBJ1-1
TGTGCCAGCAGCCCCCGGGAGCCGTTTAGCTATGGCTACACCTTC	CASSPREPFSYGYTF	NA	once	TRBV5-4	TRBJ1-2
TGTGCCAGCAGCCGCGATAGGACTAGCTACGACCAAGAGACCCAGTACTTC	CASSRDRTSYDQETQYF	TRBD2	NA	TRBV7-9	TRBJ2-5
TGTGCCAGTAGCCGATACGCTGAGCATTTT	CASSRYAEHF	NA	NA	TRBV19	TRBJ1-5
TGTGCTCAGCAGCAACCTCGGATGATTGGGGCCAACGTCCTGACTTTC	CAQQQPRMIGANVLTF	NA	NA	TRBV28	TRBJ2-6
TGTGCCAGCACCACAGGGGGAGTTGGAAACACCATATATTTT	CASTTGGVGNTIYF	TRBD1	many	TRBV28	TRBJ1-3
TGCGCCAGCAGCTCTGACGCAGGGGTAGAGCAGTACTTC	CASSSDAGVEQYF	NA	many	TRBV5-1	TRBJ2-7
TGCAGTGCTAGAGTAGGGAACACTGAAGCTTTCTTT	CSARVGNTEAFF	NA	NA	TRBV20-1	TRBJ1-1
TGTGCCAGCAGTCGAGAGGCTAGCGGGGAGCTGTTTTTT	CASSREASGELFF	NA	NA	TRBV12-3/TRBV12-4	TRBJ2-2
TGTGCCAGCAGTGAAGCTTCGGGACTGGGCCAAAAACTGTTTTTT	CASSEASGLGQKLFF	NA	many	TRBV2	TRBJ1-4
TGTGCCAGCAGCCCGGGTGAGGCCGCCTACAATGAGCAGTTCTTC	CASSPGEAAYNEQFF	NA	many	TRBV12-3/TRBV12-4	TRBJ2-1
TGTGCCAGCTCACCATTGGGGCAGGGCAGCAATCAGCCCCAGCATTTT	CASSPLGQGSNQPQHF	NA	NA	TRBV18	TRBJ1-5
TGTGCCAGCAGTGCCCCCGACAGGGGGACTGGAAACACCATATATTTT	CASSAPDRGTGNTIYF	TRBD1	many	TRBV6-4	TRBJ1-3